The clone carrying this TCR beta chain was counted a few times. Its target is not known. TCRdb passed the reads through MiXCR, listing each CDR3 protein once. The data show more than 500,000 distinct CDR3 sequences, approximately 17% seen once. The entry originates in a study of T cell repertoires in cytomegalovirus infection. About the research overall: An indication of both CMV infection and matching HLA type came from public TCR beta signatures. Study findings and constraints: HLA-C-restricted, CMV-specific TCR beta clonotypes were dominant ex vivo.

Trimming removed 7 bases from V and 4 bases from J, with 19 bases in between. The CDR3 runs 15 residues. CDR1 is SGHTA and CDR2 is FQGTGA in the germline V gene. Sequenced sample: CD8+ T cells from PBMCs. The clonotype originates from a human donor in good health (CMV status not recorded). Some clones in this sample may be carry-over from other donors' samples. The chain is built from TRBV7-3 and TRBJ1-1; a possible D gene is TRBD1 (6 bases). CDR3 residues: CASTPPGQGSTEAFF. CDR3 bases: TGTGCCAGCACCCCCCCTGGGCAGGGGAGCACTGAAGCTTTCTTT.